This T cell receptor (beta chain) stems from a study of PD-L1 blockade in urothelial cancer. Turning to the study itself: Analyzed time points were 3 weeks (second dose) and 6 weeks after therapy began.

The assay was immunoSEQ multiplex PCR, and TCRdb's table has in-frame clones only and misses some. The repertoire consists of over 40,000 clones, with approximately 78% occurring once and the leading ten covering about 3.2%. The sequence was obtained from a man in his 70s with urothelial cancer. The specimen comprised PBMCs, sampled around atezolizumab (anti-PD-L1) treatment.

Here the CDR3 reads CASGFTGSYEQYF. CDR3 in DNA: TGTGCTAGTGGTTTTACAGGATCCTACGAGCAGTACTTC. V gene TRBV12-5 combines with J gene TRBJ2-7; possible D gene TRBD1, 5 bases. This CDR3 contains 13 residues. Deletions cut 3 bases from V and 1 base from J, with 7 bases between. Germline V CDR1 and CDR2: LGHNT, FRNRAP.